This is a list of T cell receptor beta chains from one sample in a study of T cells after posttransplantation cyclophosphamide. Assay used: immunoSEQ multiplex PCR; TCRdb lists only in-frame clones, some missing. The top ten clones hold around 5.8% of a sample with more than 20,000 clones, around 88% of them seen once. Material for sequencing was PBMCs. These TCRs come from a woman aged 60-75 years with a blood cancer, CMV-positive, and with a related stem cell donor. The CDR3 runs from the conserved cysteine through the conserved F or W. Each record gives: CDR3 DNA, CDR3 protein, J gene, D gene, V gene, clone size. The D gene is left open where the match is weak. Not all rows give a size; the values are once, few, many and, for expanded clones, a class.

CDR3 DNA: TGCGCCAGCAGCCAAGCGGCTAGCCCCAATGAGCAGTTCTTC; CDR3 protein: CASSQAASPNEQFF; J gene: TRBJ2-1; D gene: NA; V gene: TRBV4-1; clone size: NA
CDR3 DNA: TGTGCCAGTAGTGTTTTTTGGGGACAGGGGGCCGATTCACCCCTCCACTTT; CDR3 protein: CASSVFWGQGADSPLHF; J gene: TRBJ1-6; D gene: TRBD1; V gene: TRBV19; clone size: few
CDR3 DNA: TGTGCCAGCCGGGACAGAATCTCTGGAAACACCATATATTTT; CDR3 protein: CASRDRISGNTIYF; J gene: TRBJ1-3; D gene: TRBD1; V gene: TRBV25-1; clone size: few
CDR3 DNA: TGTGCCAGCTCACCACTGGCCAGGTCCACAGATACGCAGTATTTT; CDR3 protein: CASSPLARSTDTQYF; J gene: TRBJ2-3; D gene: NA; V gene: TRBV18; clone size: NA
CDR3 DNA: TGTGCCAGCAGCTTTAGTATCGGGGGTTTTTCCGAGCAGTACTTC; CDR3 protein: CASSFSIGGFSEQYF; J gene: TRBJ2-7; D gene: NA; V gene: TRBV11-2; clone size: once
CDR3 DNA: TGCGCCAGTGGGGCCGGAGCAACCCAGTACTTC; CDR3 protein: CASGAGATQYF; J gene: TRBJ2-5; D gene: NA; V gene: TRBV10-2; clone size: NA
CDR3 DNA: TGTGCCAGCAGTAGACAGGGGGTTTATGGCTACACCTTC; CDR3 protein: CASSRQGVYGYTF; J gene: TRBJ1-2; D gene: TRBD1; V gene: TRBV6-5; clone size: once
CDR3 DNA: TGTGCCAGCAGCACAGGGGGTGGCTATGGCTACACCTTC; CDR3 protein: CASSTGGGYGYTF; J gene: TRBJ1-2; D gene: TRBD1; V gene: TRBV9; clone size: NA
CDR3 DNA: TGTGCCAGCAGCCCCGACAGGGTTTCCTACAATGAGCAGTTCTTC; CDR3 protein: CASSPDRVSYNEQFF; J gene: TRBJ2-1; D gene: TRBD1; V gene: TRBV7-7; clone size: NA
CDR3 DNA: TGTGCCAGCAGCCAATGGACAGACACAGATACGCAGTATTTT; CDR3 protein: CASSQWTDTDTQYF; J gene: TRBJ2-3; D gene: NA; V gene: TRBV11-2; clone size: once
CDR3 DNA: TGTGCCAGCAGTTATTCTGGACAGGTGAACACTGAAGCTTTCTTT; CDR3 protein: CASSYSGQVNTEAFF; J gene: TRBJ1-1; D gene: TRBD1; V gene: TRBV6-6; clone size: once
CDR3 DNA: TGTGCCAGCAGCCGCCGAGGGTCAGTAGGCGGAGGGGAGACCCAGTACTTC; CDR3 protein: CASSRRGSVGGGETQYF; J gene: TRBJ2-5; D gene: NA; V gene: TRBV7-8; clone size: NA
CDR3 DNA: TGTGCCAGCAGCCAAGATGGGCTAGCGAGAGATGAGCAGTTCTTC; CDR3 protein: CASSQDGLARDEQFF; J gene: TRBJ2-1; D gene: NA; V gene: TRBV4-2; clone size: NA
CDR3 DNA: TGCGCCAGCAGCGTAGGGACAGGGGGTCCCTACGAGCAGTACTTC; CDR3 protein: CASSVGTGGPYEQYF; J gene: TRBJ2-7; D gene: TRBD1; V gene: TRBV5-1; clone size: NA
CDR3 DNA: TGTGCCAGCAGCTCCGGAGGTGAATCCTACGAGCAGTACTTC; CDR3 protein: CASSSGGESYEQYF; J gene: TRBJ2-7; D gene: NA; V gene: TRBV5-4; clone size: NA
CDR3 DNA: TGCGCCAGCAGCATCGGACAGGGAGGCACAGATACGCAGTATTTT; CDR3 protein: CASSIGQGGTDTQYF; J gene: TRBJ2-3; D gene: TRBD1; V gene: TRBV5-1; clone size: NA
CDR3 DNA: TGTGCCAGTAGCCCAATGGCGGGACAGGGCTACGAGCAGTACTTC; CDR3 protein: CASSPMAGQGYEQYF; J gene: TRBJ2-7; D gene: TRBD1; V gene: TRBV19; clone size: NA